This T cell receptor (beta chain) came from a study of blood T cell repertoires in COVID-19. This clone was seen once. Only in-frame clones appear in the TCRdb table, and some are missing; sequencing was by immunoSEQ multiplex PCR. The repertoire holds 88,000 or so clones, with 82% as singletons. CDR1 is MNHEY, CDR2 SMNVEV, per germline (reference sequence). V gave up 4 bases and J gave up 2 bases; unmatched junction bases: 10. This CDR3 spans 16 amino acids. This TCR derives from a man older than 75 with acute or convalescent COVID-19. This sequence joins TRBV27 and TRBJ1-1, with 7 bases that match TRBD1. The material sequenced was peripheral blood. CDR3 coding DNA: TGTGCCAGCAGTTCCCCCCGGACAGGCCGAAACACTGAAGCTTTCTTT. It specifies CASSSPRTGRNTEAFF.